This is a list of T cell receptor beta chains from one sample in a study of T cells in localized non-small cell lung cancer. TCRdb's copy holds only in-frame clones and misses some; the assay was immunoSEQ multiplex PCR. Here the sample spans approximately 11,000 clones, 82% being singletons. This material consisted of peripheral blood mononuclear cells, taken before any cancer treatment. Receptors originate from a female donor older than 55 with stage II lung adenocarcinoma. Each CDR3 is given with its conserved first and last residue. A D gene is named only where the DNA matches it firmly. Clone size is stated in some rows and not others, as once, few, many or a class when expanded.

v_gene: TRBV5-1; abundance: NA; j_gene: TRBJ2-2; d_gene: TRBD2; CDR3nt: TGCGCCAGCAGCTTGGACCCAGCGGGGCACACCGGGGAGCTGTTTTTT; CDR3aa: CASSLDPAGHTGELFF
v_gene: TRBV19; abundance: NA; j_gene: TRBJ1-4; d_gene: NA; CDR3nt: TGTGCCAGTAGTATGAAGGTCCTTATTAATGAAAAACTGTTTTTT; CDR3aa: CASSMKVLINEKLFF
v_gene: TRBV5-1; abundance: NA; j_gene: TRBJ2-7; d_gene: TRBD2; CDR3nt: TGCGCCAGCAGCTTCTTACCGGGACTAGCGGGAGTAGTCTCCTACGAGCAGTACTTC; CDR3aa: CASSFLPGLAGVVSYEQYF
v_gene: TRBV6-1; abundance: once; j_gene: TRBJ2-7; d_gene: NA; CDR3nt: TGTGCCAGCAGTGAAAACAGGTACTACACTCGGTACTTC; CDR3aa: CASSENRYYTRYF
v_gene: TRBV4-3; abundance: NA; j_gene: TRBJ2-7; d_gene: NA; CDR3nt: TGCGCCAGCAGCCAAGATCATTCTTTGGAGCGGTACTTC; CDR3aa: CASSQDHSLERYF
v_gene: TRBV30; abundance: few; j_gene: TRBJ2-3; d_gene: NA; CDR3nt: TGTGCCTGGCAAAGGGGCGCGAGCACAGATACGCAGTATTTT; CDR3aa: CAWQRGASTDTQYF
v_gene: TRBV4-3; abundance: few; j_gene: TRBJ1-4; d_gene: NA; CDR3nt: TGCGCCAGCAGCCAAGATCTACAGCCTCATGAAAAACTGTTTTTT; CDR3aa: CASSQDLQPHEKLFF
v_gene: TRBV27; abundance: NA; j_gene: TRBJ2-7; d_gene: NA; CDR3nt: TGTGCCAGCAGTTGGGGGGCATCCTACGAGCAGTACTTC; CDR3aa: CASSWGASYEQYF
v_gene: TRBV5-1; abundance: once; j_gene: TRBJ2-3; d_gene: TRBD2; CDR3nt: TGCGCCAGCAGCTTGATCCAGCGGGGAACCACAGATACGCAGTATTTT; CDR3aa: CASSLIQRGTTDTQYF
v_gene: TRBV4-1; abundance: once; j_gene: TRBJ2-3; d_gene: NA; CDR3nt: TGCGCCAGCAGCCAAGTGGAAAGGACTCCATCCGGTTCGCAGTATTTT; CDR3aa: CASSQVERTPSGSQYF
v_gene: TRBV28; abundance: NA; j_gene: TRBJ1-2; d_gene: NA; CDR3nt: TGTGCCAGCAGCTTGAGATGGGAAGGCCTCTATGGCTACACCTTC; CDR3aa: CASSLRWEGLYGYTF
v_gene: TRBV6-5; abundance: NA; j_gene: TRBJ1-1; d_gene: NA; CDR3nt: TGTGCCAGCAGGCGCGTGAACACTGAAGCTTTCTTT; CDR3aa: CASRRVNTEAFF
v_gene: TRBV10-2; abundance: NA; j_gene: TRBJ2-1; d_gene: NA; CDR3nt: TGCGCCAGCAGTGAGTGGGGGCCGCACAATGAGCAGTTCTTC; CDR3aa: CASSEWGPHNEQFF
v_gene: TRBV5-4; abundance: NA; j_gene: TRBJ2-3; d_gene: TRBD1; CDR3nt: TGTGCCAGCAGCTTGAATACGGGACAGGGGTCAGATACGCAGTATTTT; CDR3aa: CASSLNTGQGSDTQYF
v_gene: TRBV7-9; abundance: medium-sized; j_gene: TRBJ2-5; d_gene: NA; CDR3nt: TGTGCCAGCAGCTCGAAGGAGACCCAGTACTTC; CDR3aa: CASSSKETQYF
v_gene: TRBV9; abundance: NA; j_gene: TRBJ2-7; d_gene: NA; CDR3nt: TGTGCCAGCAGCGTTTATGGGAGGTTGTACGAGCAGTACTTC; CDR3aa: CASSVYGRLYEQYF
v_gene: TRBV30; abundance: NA; j_gene: TRBJ1-2; d_gene: TRBD1; CDR3nt: TGTGCCTGGGAAGACAGGGGGCAGGGCTATGGCTACACCTTC; CDR3aa: CAWEDRGQGYGYTF
v_gene: TRBV10-2; abundance: NA; j_gene: TRBJ2-5; d_gene: NA; CDR3nt: TGCGCCAGCAGTGAGACGAGGGAGACCCAGTACTTC; CDR3aa: CASSETRETQYF
v_gene: TRBV7-2; abundance: NA; j_gene: TRBJ1-4; d_gene: NA; CDR3nt: TGTGCCAGCAGCTTTAACCACTTGGGCCTTAATGAAAAACTGTTTTTT; CDR3aa: CASSFNHLGLNEKLFF
v_gene: TRBV20-1; abundance: few; j_gene: TRBJ1-1; d_gene: NA; CDR3nt: TGCAGTGCTAGCCGAACTGAAGCTTTCTTT; CDR3aa: CSASRTEAFF
v_gene: TRBV4-1; abundance: NA; j_gene: TRBJ1-2; d_gene: NA; CDR3nt: TGCGCCAGCACCAGTACACGCGTTAACTATGGCTACACCTTC; CDR3aa: CASTSTRVNYGYTF
v_gene: TRBV11-2; abundance: NA; j_gene: TRBJ2-2; d_gene: NA; CDR3nt: TGTGCCAGCAGCTTAGGTCGGGGATCGGGCACCGGGGAGCTGTTTTTT; CDR3aa: CASSLGRGSGTGELFF
v_gene: TRBV11-2; abundance: NA; j_gene: TRBJ1-2; d_gene: NA; CDR3nt: TGTGCCAGCAGCTTAGAGAACTATGGCTACACCTTC; CDR3aa: CASSLENYGYTF
v_gene: TRBV7-2; abundance: NA; j_gene: TRBJ1-3; d_gene: NA; CDR3nt: TGTGCCAGCAGCTTAGCGGGGAGGGATCTCTCTGGAAACACCATATATTTT; CDR3aa: CASSLAGRDLSGNTIYF
v_gene: TRBV7-3; abundance: NA; j_gene: TRBJ1-1; d_gene: NA; CDR3nt: TGTGCCAGCAGCTTAGGGCAGGGGAGTAGAGACACTGAAGCTTTCTTT; CDR3aa: CASSLGQGSRDTEAFF
v_gene: TRBV5-1; abundance: NA; j_gene: TRBJ1-4; d_gene: TRBD1; CDR3nt: TGCGCCAGCAGCAGCTCACTACGGACAGGTCATGAAAAACTGTTTTTT; CDR3aa: CASSSSLRTGHEKLFF
v_gene: TRBV15; abundance: NA; j_gene: TRBJ2-3; d_gene: NA; CDR3nt: TGTGCCACCAGCAGAGATCAAGGTTACACAGATACGCAGTATTTT; CDR3aa: CATSRDQGYTDTQYF
v_gene: TRBV6-1; abundance: NA; j_gene: TRBJ2-5; d_gene: TRBD1; CDR3nt: TGTGCCAGCAGCTTGACCGGGACAGGGGAAGAGACCCAGTACTTC; CDR3aa: CASSLTGTGEETQYF
v_gene: TRBV7-8; abundance: NA; j_gene: TRBJ2-6; d_gene: NA; CDR3nt: TGTGCCAGCAGCTTTGGTTGGGGTCTCTCTGGGGCCAACGTCCTGACTTTC; CDR3aa: CASSFGWGLSGANVLTF
v_gene: TRBV6-1; abundance: NA; j_gene: TRBJ1-5; d_gene: NA; CDR3nt: TGTGCCAGCGTTGACAGGAGCAATCAGCCCCAGCATTTT; CDR3aa: CASVDRSNQPQHF
v_gene: TRBV29-1; abundance: NA; j_gene: TRBJ2-5; d_gene: TRBD2; CDR3nt: TGCAGCGCAGGACTAGCGGGGGGGCAGACCCAGTACTTC; CDR3aa: CSAGLAGGQTQYF
v_gene: TRBV7-8; abundance: NA; j_gene: TRBJ2-5; d_gene: NA; CDR3nt: TGTGCCAGCAGCCCGGCCACTAGTGGAGTTGAAGAGACCCAGTACTTC; CDR3aa: CASSPATSGVEETQYF
v_gene: TRBV10-3; abundance: NA; j_gene: TRBJ2-3; d_gene: TRBD2; CDR3nt: TGTGCCATCAGTGACGGATCTAGCGGGGGGGCGGATACGCAGTATTTT; CDR3aa: CAISDGSSGGADTQYF
v_gene: TRBV11-2; abundance: NA; j_gene: TRBJ2-6; d_gene: NA; CDR3nt: TGTGCCAGCACCCCCCGGGGCAGAATCTCTGGGGCCAACGTCCTGACTTTC; CDR3aa: CASTPRGRISGANVLTF
v_gene: TRBV5-1; abundance: NA; j_gene: TRBJ2-7; d_gene: TRBD1; CDR3nt: TGCGCCAGCAGCAAACAGGGGCCCTACGAGCAGTACTTC; CDR3aa: CASSKQGPYEQYF
v_gene: TRBV6-4; abundance: few; j_gene: TRBJ2-3; d_gene: TRBD2; CDR3nt: TGTGCCAGCAGTGCTAGCGGGGGGGCCACAGATACGCAGTATTTT; CDR3aa: CASSASGGATDTQYF
v_gene: TRBV15; abundance: NA; j_gene: TRBJ1-5; d_gene: NA; CDR3nt: TGTGCCACCAGCAGCCCTCAGTCGAACAGGGTCGGCCAGGATCAGCCCCAGCATTTT; CDR3aa: CATSSPQSNRVGQDQPQHF
v_gene: TRBV28; abundance: NA; j_gene: TRBJ1-1; d_gene: TRBD1; CDR3nt: TGTGCCAGCGGGACAGGGGGGATGAACACTGAAGCTTTCTTT; CDR3aa: CASGTGGMNTEAFF
v_gene: TRBV10-3; abundance: NA; j_gene: TRBJ1-2; d_gene: TRBD1; CDR3nt: TGTGCCGTGGGGGGACAGGGTTTTACCGGCTACACCTTC; CDR3aa: CAVGGQGFTGYTF
v_gene: TRBV2; abundance: NA; j_gene: TRBJ1-4; d_gene: NA; CDR3nt: TGTGCCAGCAGTGCCTCAGGACTGGGGGTGTTTTTT; CDR3aa: CASSASGLGVFF
v_gene: TRBV19; abundance: NA; j_gene: TRBJ1-2; d_gene: TRBD1; CDR3nt: TGTGCCAGTAGCGCGGCCAACAGGGGGCCCTTTCCTTATGGCTACACCTTC; CDR3aa: CASSAANRGPFPYGYTF